Listed below are T cell receptor delta chains from one sample, sequenced in a study of gamma-delta chains in newborns, infants, children. TCRdb ran CATT on the reads. The top ten clones hold 20% to 25% of a sample with around 5,900 delta-chain clones, approximately 15% of them seen once. The source material was blood, sampled at baseline. These receptors came from a child who was a newborn, infant or young child, either healthy, febrile or measles-vaccinated (not recorded which). CDR3s include the opening cysteine and the closing phenylalanine or tryptophan. A D gene is named only where the DNA matches it firmly. The size of a clone is reported for some rows only, either as once, few or many, or as a class for expanded clones.

V gene	D gene	clone size	J gene	CDR3 DNA	CDR3 protein
TRDV1	NA	NA	TRDJ1	TGTGCTCTTGGGGAAGAGCCCCATCGTTGCCAGCCCGGCCTCTACTCCCAGTACACCGATAAACTCATCTTT	CALGEEPHRCQPGLYSQYTDKLIF
TRDV1	TRDD3	few	TRDJ3	TGTGCTCTTGGGGAACCCACCGGGCTACGGTATTGGGGGATACGTTCCTGGGACACCCGACAGATGTTTTTC	CALGEPTGLRYWGIRSWDTRQMFF
TRDV1	TRDD3	few	TRDJ1	TGTGCTCTTGGGGAACTTCCCCGTGGGGGATACCTATACACCGATAAACTCATCTTT	CALGELPRGGYLYTDKLIF
TRDV2	NA	NA	TRDJ1	TGTGCCTGTGACACGGGGGGTTTGCTGGGGACTTACACCGATAAACTCATCTTT	CACDTGGLLGTYTDKLIF
TRDV2	TRDD3	medium-sized	TRDJ1	TGTGCCTGTGACACTTTATCCGCCCGTACTGGGGGATACACCGATAAACTCATCTTT	CACDTLSARTGGYTDKLIF
TRDV1	TRDD3	NA	TRDJ1	TGTGCTCTTGGGGAGATGATGGGGGGGTCCCACACGAATACCGGGGGATACGCCTCCCACAGAAACACCGATAAACTCATCTTT	CALGEMMGGSHTNTGGYASHRNTDKLIF
TRDV2	TRDD3	NA	TRDJ3	TGTGCCTGTGACACCCCCTCTGGGGGTCAAAGCTCCTGGGACACCCGACAGATGTTTTTC	CACDTPSGGQSSWDTRQMFF
TRDV1	NA	many	TRDJ1	TGTGCTCTTGGGGAACTAGCCTACGCTTGGGGACCGTGGAGTTGTACCGATAAACTCATCTTT	CALGELAYAWGPWSCTDKLIF
TRDV2	TRDD3	medium-sized	TRDJ1	TGTGCCTGTGACACCGTACTACTGGGGGACACCGATAAACTCATCTTT	CACDTVLLGDTDKLIF
TRDV1	TRDD3	few	TRDJ1	TGTGCTCTTGGGTTACAACCCCTTTCCTGTCACTGGGGGATTAGGGGGTACACCGATAAACTCATCTTT	CALGLQPLSCHWGIRGYTDKLIF
TRDV1	TRDD3	NA	TRDJ1	TGTGCTCTTGGGGAACTGAGTCCCCAAAGGGGATACGCGGGGTACACCGATAAACTCATCTTT	CALGELSPQRGYAGYTDKLIF
TRDV1	TRDD3	NA	TRDJ2	TGTGCTCTTGGCCTCCCCCTCTTACTGGACTACTGGGGGACCTCATCTTTGACAGCACAACTCTTCTTT	CALGLPLLLDYWGTSSLTAQLFF
TRDV1	NA	NA	TRDJ1	TGTGCTCTTGGGGAACTATCGGGCACTACGTCTCACTGCCCAGGGTGTACCGATAAACTCATCTTT	CALGELSGTTSHCPGCTDKLIF
TRDV1	TRDD3	few	TRDJ1	TGTGCTCTTGGGGAGACCTTTTCCGTACTGGGGATGCTGAGGTCGTACACCGATAAACTCATCTTT	CALGETFSVLGMLRSYTDKLIF
TRDV2	TRDD3	medium-sized	TRDJ3	TGTGCCTGTGACACCTTGGGGGATTTTTACCGGGACACCCGACAGATGTTTTTC	CACDTLGDFYRDTRQMFF
TRDV1	NA	medium-sized	TRDJ1	NA	CALGDWGDTDKLIF
TRDV2	TRDD3	many	TRDJ1	TGTGCCTGTGACATACTGGGGGATACCTTCGATAAACTCATCTTT	CACDILGDTFDKLIF
TRDV2	TRDD3	NA	TRDJ1	TGTGCCTGTGACAAACTGGGGGATACGGTAGATAAACTCATCTTT	CACDKLGDTVDKLIF
TRDV2	TRDD3	NA	TRDJ3	TGTGCCTGTGACACCCCTACTGGGGGGCCTAGCTCCTGGGACACCCGACAGATGTTTTTC	CACDTPTGGPSSWDTRQMFF
TRDV1	NA	NA	TRDJ1	TGTGCTCTTGGGGACAGAACCCCTCTTCCCCATCAAATACAAAAACTCATCTTT	CALGDRTPLPHQIQKLIF
TRDV1	NA	NA	TRDJ1	TGTGCTCTTGGGGAACGGCAAGCTGCACGCGTCTACTTCCGAATTAAACCTTACACCGATAAACTCATCTTT	CALGERQAARVYFRIKPYTDKLIF
TRDV2	NA	medium-sized	TRDJ1	TGTGCCTGTGACCGGGGTGGGGCATTGGATAAACTCATCTTT	CACDRGGALDKLIF
TRDV1	NA	medium-sized	TRDJ1	TGTGCTCTTGGGAACCCTCCTACAGCATGGGGGAAACTCATCTTT	CALGNPPTAWGKLIF
TRDV1	NA	medium-sized	TRDJ1	TGTGCTCTTGGGGAACTGGCACTTCCTTACTGGAACTTGGGCACCGATAAACTCATCTTT	CALGELALPYWNLGTDKLIF
TRDV2	TRDD3	many	TRDJ1	TGTGCCTGTGACAGCTTCTCAACACTGGGGGATTTCTCTTACACCGATAAACTCATCTTT	CACDSFSTLGDFSYTDKLIF
TRDV2	TRDD3	medium-sized	TRDJ3	TGTGCCTGTGACACTGGGGGATACGACTCCTGGGACACCCGACAGATGTTTTTC	CACDTGGYDSWDTRQMFF
TRDV2	TRDD3	few	TRDJ3	TGTGCCTGTGACACCCCGTACTGGGGGATACGCTCCTGGGACACCCGACAGATGTTTTTC	CACDTPYWGIRSWDTRQMFF
TRDV2	NA	NA	TRDJ1	TGTGCCTGTGACACCGTAGGGCCAAACGGGTACACCGATAAACTCATCTTT	CACDTVGPNGYTDKLIF
TRDV2	TRDD3	large	TRDJ3	TGTGCCTGTGACACCGCCCGTGGGGGATATGCCTCCTGGGACACCCGACAGATGTTTTTC	CACDTARGGYASWDTRQMFF
TRDV1	TRDD3	medium-sized	TRDJ1	TGTGCTCTTGGGGAACTGGTTCCCCTCTTCCCCATTGGATTGTACTGGGGGTTCCCTTTAACTTACACCGATAAACTCATCTTT	CALGELVPLFPIGLYWGFPLTYTDKLIF
TRDV2	TRDD3	NA	TRDJ3	TGTGCCTGTGACCTCCTCTGGGGGTTTAGCTCCTGGGACACCCGACAGATGTTTTTC	CACDLLWGFSSWDTRQMFF
TRDV2	NA	medium-sized	TRDJ1	TGTGCCTGTGACACTCTTGGGGGCTACACCGATAAACTCATCTTT	CACDTLGGYTDKLIF
TRDV2	TRDD3	medium-sized	TRDJ2	TGTGCCTGTGACACGATAGGGAGTGGCCATACTGGGGGATACCTATTGACAGCACAACTCTTCTTT	CACDTIGSGHTGGYLLTAQLFF
TRDV1	NA	medium-sized	TRDJ1	TGTGCTCTTGGGGAACCCCCTGCTGCCATACGAGCGGGGGAGGACACCGATAAACTCATCTTT	CALGEPPAAIRAGEDTDKLIF
TRDV1	TRDD3	medium-sized	TRDJ1	TGTGCTCTTGGGGAGCTCTGGGGGATACGAGGACTCATCTTT	CALGELWGIRGLIF
TRDV2	TRDD3	few	TRDJ2	TGTGCCTGTGACACCTGGGGGACAGCACGACTCTTCTTT	CACDTWGTARLFF
TRDV1	TRDD3	medium-sized	TRDJ1	TGTGCTCTTGGGGAATATAATACCTACCCATGGTACTGGGGGATCTCGAACACCGATAAACTCATCTTT	CALGEYNTYPWYWGISNTDKLIF
TRDV3	TRDD3	NA	TRDJ1	TGTGCCTTCTATAGTCTACTTCTGGGGGATACGCAGGATAAACTCATCTTT	CAFYSLLLGDTQDKLIF
TRDV2	NA	NA	TRDJ3	TGTGCCTGTGACACCTTACTGGGCCACTCCTGGGACACCCGACAGATGTTTTTC	CACDTLLGHSWDTRQMFF
TRDV2	NA	medium-sized	TRDJ1	TGTGCCTGTGACACGGTCCGGGGCGGAGAAGCCAATACTGGAGGGGGTACCGATAAACTCATCTTT	CACDTVRGGEANTGGGTDKLIF
TRDV1	TRDD3	NA	TRDJ4	TGTGCTCTTGGGGCGGCCTTCCTATATCTGGGGGATACCCGATCGAGACCCCTGATCTTT	CALGAAFLYLGDTRSRPLIF
TRDV1	NA	many	TRDJ2	TGTGCTCTTGGGGAACTTCTCCTTTCCTACGGGTCGCTGGGGGGTTCAGCACAACTCTTCTTT	CALGELLLSYGSLGGSAQLFF
TRDV2	TRDD3	medium-sized	TRDJ1	TGTGCCTGTGACACCATTACTGGGGGATACGCGCACCAGGGTAAACTCATCTTT	CACDTITGGYAHQGKLIF
TRDV1	NA	few	TRDJ1	TGTGCTCTTGGGGAGAAGGCCTTCGGAGTCTACACCGATAAACTCATCTTT	CALGEKAFGVYTDKLIF
TRDV2	NA	medium-sized	TRDJ1	TGTGCCTGTGTGCCCCTGGGTCATCGAGACTTCGACACCGATAAACTCATCTTT	CACVPLGHRDFDTDKLIF
TRDV3	TRDD3	medium-sized	TRDJ1	TGTGCCTTTCCTACTCGGGGGATTGACGGGTACACCGATAAACTCATCTTT	CAFPTRGIDGYTDKLIF
TRDV2	TRDD3	medium-sized	TRDJ3	TGTGCCTGTGACACCGTAACTACTGGGGGCTACCTAAGCTCCTGGGACACCCGACAGATGTTTTTC	CACDTVTTGGYLSSWDTRQMFF
TRDV2	TRDD3	many	TRDJ1	TGTGCCTGTGACCAACTGGGGGCAACCGATAAACTCATCTTT	CACDQLGATDKLIF
TRDV2	NA	medium-sized	TRDJ1	TGTGCCTGTGACAGGCTGGAGGGAATGACCGATAAACTCATCTTT	CACDRLEGMTDKLIF
TRDV2	TRDD3	few	TRDJ3	TGTGCCTGTGACACCGTGAGACTGGGGGATACTTCCTCCTGGGACACCCGACAGATGTTTTTC	CACDTVRLGDTSSWDTRQMFF
TRDV1	TRDD3	medium-sized	TRDJ1	TGTGCTCTTGGGGCTGGGGGAGAGAGGTACACCGATAAACTCATCTTT	CALGAGGERYTDKLIF
TRDV2	TRDD3	medium-sized	TRDJ1	TGTGCCTGTGACAGACTGGGGGCCGCGTACACCGATAAACTCATCTTT	CACDRLGAAYTDKLIF
TRDV2	TRDD3	medium-sized	TRDJ1	TGTGCCTGTGACACCCTGGGGGATAAAGCGGCCAATAAACTCATCTTT	CACDTLGDKAANKLIF
TRDV3	TRDD3	medium-sized	TRDJ1	TGTGCCTTCCCCTACTACTGGGGGACTCCTATCTACACCGATAAACTCATCTTT	CAFPYYWGTPIYTDKLIF
TRDV2	NA	medium-sized	TRDJ1	TGTGCCTGTGACCCTTGGGGCACCGATAAACTCATCTTT	CACDPWGTDKLIF